This is a list of T cell receptor beta chains from one sample in a study of read filtering for tumor transcriptome and immune sequencing. MiXCR, applied by TCRdb to the reads, yields one record per CDR3 protein. The sample contains about 63,000 distinct CDR3 sequences, over 11% of which appear only once. Material: a population of CD138-negative cells sorted from bone marrow. The receptors were gathered from a donor aged 40 or older with multiple myeloma. Both conserved end residues are part of each CDR3. A D gene is named only where the DNA matches it firmly. A clone size is listed for some rows: how often the clone was seen (once, few, many), or a class if it is expanded.

TRBJ2-2 many TRBV20-1 NA TGCAGTGCTAGAGACGTAGGGCGAGCCCTGGACAGAAACACCGGGGAGCTGTTTTTT CSARDVGRALDRNTGELFF
TRBJ1-1 many TRBV12-5 NA TGTGCTAGTGGTTTATGGGGGACTGAAGCTTTCTTT CASGLWGTEAFF
TRBJ2-1 many TRBV20-1 TRBD2 TGCAGTGCTAGTTTACTAGCGGGAGGGCCGAGTGAGCAGTTCTTC CSASLLAGGPSEQFF
TRBJ2-3 many TRBV7-9 TRBD2 TGTGCCAGCCCCATAGCGGGAGCAGCTAGCACAGATACGCAGTATTTT CASPIAGAASTDTQYF
TRBJ2-5 many TRBV5-1 TRBD2 TGCGCCAGCAGCTCGCTACTAGCGGGAGGATCGGAGACCCAGTACTTC CASSSLLAGGSETQYF
TRBJ2-3 many TRBV29-1 TRBD2 TGCAGCGTTGAGCTAGCGGTTCTAACAGATACGCAGTATTTT CSVELAVLTDTQYF
TRBJ2-3 many TRBV29-1 TRBD1 TGCAGCGCGGACAGGGCCTCAGATACGCAGTATTTT CSADRASDTQYF
TRBJ1-5 many TRBV20-1 TRBD1 TGCAGTGCTGGAAAGGGACAGATGAATCAGCCCCAGCATTTT CSAGKGQMNQPQHF
TRBJ2-2 many TRBV11-2 NA TGTGCCAGCATCAAGACTAGATTTGCCACCGGGGAGCTGTTTTTT CASIKTRFATGELFF
TRBJ2-1 many TRBV12-3/TRBV12-4 TRBD2 TGTGCCAGCAGTTTGCGGGAGGGCCGGCATGAGCAGTTCTTC CASSLREGRHEQFF
TRBJ2-7 many TRBV12-3/TRBV12-4 TRBD2 TGTGCCAGCAGTACAGCGGGACCCGCCTACGAGCAGTACTTC CASSTAGPAYEQYF
TRBJ2-7 many TRBV9 TRBD2 TGTGCCAGCAGCGTAGCCGGGACTAGTGGGTACGAGCAGTACTTC CASSVAGTSGYEQYF
TRBJ2-5 NA TRBV20-1 NA TGCAGTGCTATTGGGCCAAGCGGCCAAGAGACCCAGTACTTC CSAIGPSGQETQYF
TRBJ2-2 many TRBV30 NA TGTGCCTGGAGTGACGCGGGCCCCCCCGGGGAGCTGTTTTTT CAWSDAGPPGELFF
TRBJ2-1 many TRBV3-1 TRBD1 TGTGCCAGCAGCTCCGCCACGACAGGGTCCAATGAGCAGTTCTTC CASSSATTGSNEQFF
TRBJ2-3 few TRBV7-3 TRBD2 TGTGCCAGCAGCTTGACTAGCGGAGAGGGGGATACGCAGTATTTT CASSLTSGEGDTQYF
TRBJ2-6 few TRBV7-3 TRBD2 TGTGCCAGCAGCCGACCCGCAGCGGGAGGGAAACCTGGGGCCAACGTCCTGACTTTC CASSRPAAGGKPGANVLTF
TRBJ2-1 few TRBV7-3 NA TGTGCCAGCAGCTTGGACAGCGTCAATGAGCAGTTCTTC CASSLDSVNEQFF
TRBJ1-1 many TRBV10-3 TRBD1 TGTGCCATCAGCCGACAGGGGGCCCTTCCGAACACTGAAGCTTTCTTT CAISRQGALPNTEAFF
TRBJ2-1 few TRBV19 TRBD2 TGTGCCAGTAGTACCCGGACTAGCGGGAGGGCCCTCTACAATGAGCAGTTCTTC CASSTRTSGRALYNEQFF
TRBJ1-1 many TRBV15 TRBD1 TGTGCCACCAGCAGAAACCGAGACAGGGGGCAGGCCGAAGCTTTCTTT CATSRNRDRGQAEAFF
TRBJ2-3 NA TRBV12-5 NA TGTGCTAGTGCCCTGGGGCGGCTTTATAGCACAGATACGCAGTATTTT CASALGRLYSTDTQYF
TRBJ2-7 many TRBV20-1 TRBD1 TGCAGTGCTACTGACAGGGGGCGGAAGAATCCATCTGAGCAGTACTTC CSATDRGRKNPSEQYF
TRBJ2-5 few TRBV27 NA TGTGCCAGCAGAGAACAGGGGGGGAAGACCCAGTACTTC CASREQGGKTQYF
TRBJ2-7 many TRBV5-6 NA TGTGCCAGCAGCTTGGCCCCCGGACAGGGAGGGCGAGAGCAGTACTTC CASSLAPGQGGREQYF
TRBJ2-3 many TRBV20-1 NA TGCAGGCAGGGGGGGACTCTTGACGCAGATACGCAGTATTTT CRQGGTLDADTQYF
TRBJ1-1 NA TRBV5-1 NA TGCGCCAGCAGCTACTCCACCAGCCCGAACACTGAAGCTTTCTTT CASSYSTSPNTEAFF
TRBJ1-1 many TRBV2 TRBD1 TGTGCCAGCAGTGAACTGGGACAGGGATTTCGGGGCACTGAAGCTTTCTTT CASSELGQGFRGTEAFF
TRBJ1-1 many TRBV20-1 TRBD1 TGCAGTGCCCCTACAGGGGGCGTATCGGTAGCTTTCTTT CSAPTGGVSVAFF
TRBJ2-7 many TRBV7-9 TRBD1 TGTGCCAGCAGCTCAAAGACAGGGATCACTTCCTACGAGCAGTACTTC CASSSKTGITSYEQYF
TRBJ1-3 many TRBV2 NA TGTGCCAGCAGTGTTGAGAGCTCTGGAAACACCATATATTTT CASSVESSGNTIYF
TRBJ2-7 NA TRBV20-1 NA TGCAGTGCTAGATGGGTCGCGGACGGTCCCTACGAGCAGTACTTC CSARWVADGPYEQYF
TRBJ2-7 many TRBV21-1 NA TGTGCCAGCAGCAAAGAAGGCAGGGTTTGCGAGCAGTACTTC CASSKEGRVCEQYF
TRBJ2-4 few TRBV20-1 NA TGCAGTGCTAGAGATGTCCCAGACCAGTACTTC CSARDVPDQYF
TRBJ1-1 many TRBV19 NA TGTGCCAGTAGTATAGACAGTCTATTGAACACTGAAGCTTTCTTT CASSIDSLLNTEAFF
TRBJ1-1 many TRBV5-1 TRBD1 TGCGCCAGCAGCTCCGAACAGGGGGCGGGTACTGAAGCTTTCTTT CASSSEQGAGTEAFF
TRBJ2-5 many TRBV20-1 TRBD2 TGCAGTGCTAGTGGGACTAGCGGACAAGAGACCCAGTACTTC CSASGTSGQETQYF
TRBJ2-1 many TRBV28 NA TGTGCCAGCCTAAGGGGTCTGTCCTACAATGAGCAGTTCTTC CASLRGLSYNEQFF
TRBJ2-7 many TRBV4-2 NA TGTGCCAGCAGCCCTACCTCCTACGAGCAGTACTTC CASSPTSYEQYF
TRBJ2-2 many TRBV6-4 NA TGTGCCAGCAGTGCAGAGGACACCGGGGAGCTGTTTTTT CASSAEDTGELFF
TRBJ2-6 many TRBV6-6 TRBD1 TGTGCCAGCAGTCCTGGACAGGGGGCGGCTGGGGCCAACGTCCTGACTTTC CASSPGQGAAGANVLTF
TRBJ2-1 many TRBV9 NA TGTGCCAGCAGCGTAGGAAAGGCAGAGCAGTTCTTC CASSVGKAEQFF
TRBJ2-1 many TRBV20-1 TRBD2 TGCAGTGCTAGAGATCCGACTAGCGGGAACAATGAGCAGTTCTTC CSARDPTSGNNEQFF
TRBJ1-3 NA TRBV12-3/TRBV12-4 NA TGTGCCAGCAGTTTAGTAGGTGTTGGAAACACCATATATTTT CASSLVGVGNTIYF
TRBJ2-1 many TRBV29-1 TRBD2 TGCAGCGTCTCTTGGACTAGCGGGAGTAATGAGCAGTTCTTC CSVSWTSGSNEQFF
TRBJ2-1 NA TRBV19 TRBD2 TGTGCCAGTGGTACATCGACTAGCGGGAGTATCCTCCTCTACGATGAGCAGTTCTTC CASGTSTSGSILLYDEQFF
TRBJ2-5 many TRBV7-9 NA TGTGCCAGCAGCTTAACAGGCGTCCAAGAGACCCAGTACTTC CASSLTGVQETQYF
TRBJ2-1 many TRBV7-9 TRBD2 TGTGCCAGCAGGACTAGCGGGAGAGGGGATGAGCAGTTCTTC CASRTSGRGDEQFF
TRBJ2-1 NA TRBV21-1 NA TGTGCCAGCAGCCCTCGCCTGCTATACAATGAGCAGTTCTTC CASSPRLLYNEQFF
TRBJ2-2 many TRBV29-1 TRBD1 TGCAGCGTGAACAGGGGGACCGGGGAGCTGTTTTTT CSVNRGTGELFF
TRBJ2-1 many TRBV18 NA TGTGCCAGCTCACCACCCGGTCATGCTGAGCAGTTCTTC CASSPPGHAEQFF
TRBJ1-1 many TRBV4-1 NA TGCGCCAGCAGCCAAGATCCGCGCCCGGGGACTGAAGCTTTCTTT CASSQDPRPGTEAFF